Shown below are 5 T cell receptor beta chains from a single sample sequenced in a study of OX40 agonist ivuxolimab in advanced cancers. Assay used: immunoSEQ multiplex PCR; TCRdb lists only in-frame clones, some missing. The sample yields tens of thousands of clones, 84% seen once. The sequencing here drew on CD4+ or CD8+ T cells sorted from blood, taken in a trial of the OX40 agonist ivuxolimab. The source of these receptors is an adult with an advanced solid tumor such as melanoma, head and neck, liver or kidney cancer.

The V call is TRBV9, the J call TRBJ2-1, with 12 positions matching TRBD2. J was trimmed by 12 bases and V by 4 bases; bases with no gene match: 11. Germline V CDR1 and CDR2: SGDLS, YYNGEE. The CDR3 consists of 15 residues. The CDR3 protein is CASSPSPSSGRVQFF. The DNA for the CDR3 is TGTGCCAGCAGCCCCTCCCCCTCTAGCGGGAGGGTGCAGTTCTTC. The whole variable domain, filled in from reference TRBV9 and TRBJ2-1, reads DSGVTQTPKHLITATGQRVTLRCSPRSGDLSVYWYQQSLDQGLQFLIQYYNGEERAKGNILERFSAQQFPDLHSELNLSSLELGDSALYFCASSPSPSSGRVQFFGPGTRLTVL.

The chain couples TRBV6-5 to TRBJ1-4; the match to TRBD1 covers 7 bases. Germline values: CDR1 MNHEY, CDR2 SVGAGI. The V segment lost 6 bases and the J segment 3 bases; nucleotides outside the gene matches: 4. CDR3 length equals 14 residues. CDR3 region: CASSHDRANEKLFF. Written as DNA, the CDR3 is TGTGCCAGCAGCCACGACAGGGCTAATGAAAAACTGTTTTTT.

The CDR3 protein is CASQSTGSNQPQHF. Written as DNA, the CDR3 is TGTGCCAGCCAATCAACGGGTAGCAATCAGCCCCAGCATTTT. The gene calls are TRBV6-6 and TRBJ1-5, with D hard to call. The V end lost 8 bases, the J end lost 0 bases, and 11 bases lay between the germline ends. Germline-derived CDR1 and CDR2 are MNHNY and SVGAGI (reference sequence). The CDR3 spans 14 residues.

The CDR3 here is CSSDWLNTDTQYF. CDR3 in DNA: TGCAGCTCTGATTGGCTGAACACAGATACGCAGTATTTT. J is TRBJ2-3 and V is TRBV29-1; D is unclear. Germline assignment: CDR1 SQVTM and CDR2 ANQGSEA. V lost 8 bases and J lost 2, with 14 bases in between. CDR3 length: 13 residues.

V usage is TRBV5-6 and J usage is TRBJ1-3; tentative D call: TRBD1 (5 bases). Trimming left V 3 bases short and J 2 bases short, with 15 bases between. Germline CDR1 SGHDT, CDR2 YYEEEE. CDR3 length equals 16 residues. As DNA, the CDR3 is TGTGCCAGCAGCTGGGGTTGGCAGGGTGCTGGAAACACCATATATTTT. This sequence encodes CASSWGWQGAGNTIYF.